The rows below give T cell receptor beta chains drawn from one sample of a study of T cell responses to AZD1222 COVID-19 vaccine. Generated by immunoSEQ multiplex PCR, the TCRdb table keeps only in-frame clones and is missing some. The sample shows 150,000 to 200,000 clones, under 95% of them seen only once. Here the sequenced sample was peripheral blood, taken 28 days after the second AZD1222 dose. The receptors come from an adult who received the AZD1222 COVID-19 vaccine. Each CDR3 is given with its conserved first and last residue. The D gene is left open where the match is weak. Size is omitted from some rows. Given values are once, few, many or a class for expanded clones.

J	size	D	V	CDR3	DNA
TRBJ1-1	few	.	TRBV2	CATRGRGVTEAFF	TGTGCCACGAGGGGGAGAGGGGTCACTGAAGCTTTCTTT
TRBJ1-1	few	.	TRBV7-9	CASSLAGKTEAFF	TGTGCCAGCAGCTTAGCGGGGAAGACTGAAGCTTTCTTT
TRBJ2-3	.	.	TRBV30	CAWSTRVLTDTQYF	TGTGCCTGGAGTACCCGGGTACTGACAGATACGCAGTATTTT
TRBJ1-1	.	.	TRBV6-2/TRBV6-3	CASSYGRRMNTEAFF	TGTGCCAGCAGTTACGGACGGAGGATGAACACTGAAGCTTTCTTT
TRBJ1-1	.	TRBD1	TRBV12-3/TRBV12-4	CVFRDRSDPEAFF	TGTGTCTTCCGGGACAGATCTGATCCTGAAGCTTTCTTT
TRBJ1-5	once	.	TRBV28	CASSLYREHQPQHF	TGTGCCAGCAGTTTATACAGGGAGCATCAGCCCCAGCATTTT
TRBJ2-1	.	.	TRBV7-6	CAIRNEQFF	TGTGCCATCAGGAATGAGCAGTTCTTC
TRBJ2-2	.	.	TRBV5-1	CASSLEGGVPGELFF	TGCGCCAGCAGCTTGGAGGGGGGCGTACCGGGAGAGCTGTTTTTT
TRBJ1-4	.	.	TRBV28	CASSPTGLKLFF	TGTGCCAGCAGCCCAACAGGGTTGAAACTGTTTTTT
TRBJ2-7	.	TRBD2	TRBV6-2/TRBV6-3	CASSLDGGSSYEQYF	TGTGCCAGCAGTTTGGACGGCGGGAGTAGTTACGAGCAGTACTTC
TRBJ1-4	once	.	TRBV19	CASTIGGYNEKLFF	TGTGCCAGTACCATCGGAGGGTATAATGAAAAACTGTTTTTT
TRBJ1-2	once	.	TRBV15	CATSPRSGLSGYGYTF	TGTGCCACCAGTCCGAGATCGGGACTTTCCGGCTATGGCTACACCTTC
TRBJ1-1	once	.	TRBV4-3	CASSLGRLQNTEAFF	TGCGCCAGCAGCCTGGGGAGGCTCCAGAACACTGAAGCTTTCTTT
TRBJ2-7	.	.	TRBV19	CASSIGGPADYEQYF	TGTGCCAGTAGTATAGGGGGTCCGGCAGACTACGAGCAGTACTTC
TRBJ1-2	.	TRBD1	TRBV5-1	CASRTGYNYGYTF	TGCGCCAGCAGGACAGGGTACAACTATGGCTACACCTTC
TRBJ1-4	few	TRBD1	TRBV3-1/TRBV3-2	CASSERRRGRNEKLFF	TGTGCCAGCAGCGAAAGAAGAAGGGGGCGCAATGAAAAACTGTTTTTT
TRBJ1-4	.	.	TRBV6-1	CASSEERRHEKLFF	TGTGCCAGCAGTGAAGAGAGGAGACATGAAAAACTGTTTTTT
TRBJ1-5	.	.	TRBV19	CASSPSGGADNQPQHF	TGTGCCAGTAGCCCCAGTGGGGGTGCCGACAATCAGCCCCAGCATTTT
TRBJ2-7	once	.	TRBV5-4	CASSQVLEEQYF	TGTGCCAGCAGCCAAGTGCTCGAAGAGCAGTACTTC
TRBJ2-7	.	.	TRBV7-8	CASSTPRHGGSYEQYF	TGTGCCAGCAGCACACCGAGACACGGTGGGTCCTACGAGCAGTACTTC
TRBJ2-3	.	.	TRBV7-2	CASSSRDSVTNTQYF	TGTGCCAGCAGCTCCCGGGACTCCGTGACAAATACGCAGTATTTT
TRBJ1-2	.	TRBD1	TRBV4-1	CASRRQGDVTNYGYTF	TGCGCCAGCAGAAGACAGGGTGATGTGACTAACTATGGCTACACCTTC
TRBJ1-1	.	.	TRBV28	CASSSAQGITEAFF	TGTGCCAGCAGTTCCGCACAGGGAATCACTGAAGCTTTCTTT
TRBJ1-5	.	.	TRBV19	CASSTLLGEPQHF	TGTGCCAGTAGTACCCTCCTGGGTGAGCCCCAGCATTTT
TRBJ2-3	.	.	TRBV15	CATSPSLSTDTQYF	TGTGCCACCAGCCCCTCACTTAGCACAGATACGCAGTATTTT
TRBJ1-4	.	TRBD1	TRBV6-5	CASRFGQGGEKLFF	TGTGCCAGCAGATTCGGACAGGGAGGTGAAAAACTGTTTTTT
TRBJ2-1	once	TRBD1	TRBV12-3/TRBV12-4	CASKGQGNEQFF	TGTGCCAGCAAGGGACAGGGGAATGAGCAGTTCTTC
TRBJ2-7	.	TRBD1	TRBV7-9	CASSLGTGHSYEQYF	TGTGCCAGCAGCCTGGGGACAGGCCACTCCTACGAGCAGTACTTC
TRBJ1-5	.	.	TRBV2	CASRPDRNSNQPQHF	TGTGCCAGCAGACCAGACAGAAATAGCAATCAGCCCCAGCATTTT
TRBJ2-3	.	TRBD2	TRBV7-2	CASSLASGGRGDTQYF	TGTGCCAGCAGCTTAGCGTCGGGAGGGCGGGGAGATACGCAGTATTTT
TRBJ2-2	.	TRBD2	TRBV4-1	CASSQVVAGVNTGELFF	TGCGCCAGCAGCCAAGTGGTAGCGGGAGTAAACACCGGGGAGCTGTTTTTT
TRBJ2-7	.	TRBD1	TRBV13	CASSIRPGTGSYEQYF	TGTGCCAGCAGCATCCGCCCCGGGACAGGGAGCTACGAGCAGTACTTC
TRBJ1-2	.	.	TRBV7-2	CASSLDAGVYGYTF	TGTGCCAGCAGCTTGGACGCAGGGGTCTATGGCTACACCTTC
TRBJ1-2	once	TRBD1	TRBV18	CASSRTGDDYGYTF	TGTGCCAGCTCGCGGACAGGGGACGACTATGGCTACACCTTC
TRBJ2-1	.	.	TRBV18	CASSPGTGNEQFF	TGTGCCAGCTCACCCGGGACTGGTAATGAGCAGTTCTTC
TRBJ2-7	.	TRBD1	TRBV7-9	CASSSQQGYEQYF	TGTGCCAGCAGCTCCCAACAGGGGTACGAGCAGTACTTC
TRBJ2-7	.	TRBD2	TRBV18	CASQLAGGQDEQYF	TGTGCCAGCCAGCTAGCGGGAGGGCAGGACGAGCAGTACTTC
TRBJ2-7	.	.	TRBV11-3	CASSYRGEKPKCRYEQYF	TGTGCCAGCAGCTATCGCGGGGAAAAGCCTAAGTGTAGATACGAGCAGTACTTC
TRBJ2-5	.	.	TRBV30	CAWSVQETQYF	TGTGCCTGGAGTGTCCAAGAGACCCAGTACTTC
TRBJ2-1	many	.	TRBV6-5	CASSSQLWGEQFF	TGTGCCAGCAGTTCCCAGTTGTGGGGTGAGCAGTTCTTC
TRBJ1-2	.	.	TRBV5-5	CASSLATTDLYGYTF	TGTGCCAGCAGCTTGGCCACCACGGACCTCTATGGCTACACCTTC
TRBJ1-1	once	TRBD1	TRBV19	CASSRDRGPEAFF	TGTGCCAGTAGCCGGGACAGGGGGCCTGAAGCTTTCTTT
TRBJ1-2	.	.	TRBV5-1	CASSLSQKYGYTF	TGCGCCAGCAGCTTATCACAAAAATATGGCTACACCTTC
TRBJ1-5	once	.	TRBV6-2/TRBV6-3	CASSYNRGYQPQHF	TGTGCCAGCAGTTACAATAGGGGGTATCAGCCCCAGCATTTT
TRBJ1-1	.	.	TRBV21-1	CASSKADRGPNLNTEAFF	TGTGCCAGCAGCAAAGCGGACAGGGGGCCAAACTTGAACACTGAAGCTTTCTTT
TRBJ2-7	.	.	TRBV11-3	CASSPDSSYEQYF	TGTGCCAGCAGTCCGGACAGCTCCTACGAGCAGTACTTC
TRBJ2-7	.	TRBD1	TRBV6-5	CASARDRGPYEQYF	TGTGCCAGCGCCCGGGACAGGGGTCCCTACGAGCAGTACTTC
TRBJ1-1	.	.	TRBV4-1	CASSQFLSGAGKISEAFF	TGCGCCAGCAGCCAATTCCTTTCTGGGGCCGGGAAGATCTCTGAAGCTTTCTTT
TRBJ1-1	.	.	TRBV7-9	CASSLRATNTEAFF	TGTGCCAGCAGCTTAAGAGCTACGAACACTGAAGCTTTCTTT
TRBJ1-6	.	.	TRBV7-9	CASSLSNSPLHF	TGTGCCAGCAGCTTATCGAATTCACCCCTCCACTTT
TRBJ2-4	.	.	TRBV14	CASSQGLWTPRGTKNIQYF	TGTGCCAGCAGCCAGGGGCTTTGGACACCCCGGGGAACCAAAAACATTCAGTACTTC
TRBJ1-5	.	TRBD1	TRBV28	CASSRTGGVSNQPQHF	TGTGCCAGCAGTAGAACAGGGGGCGTGAGCAATCAGCCCCAGCATTTT
TRBJ2-1	.	TRBD2	TRBV19	CASSITSGRGYNEQFF	TGTGCCAGTAGTATCACTAGCGGGCGGGGGTACAATGAGCAGTTCTTC
TRBJ2-3	.	TRBD2	TRBV6-5	CASSKLAGGSDTQYF	TGTGCCAGCAGTAAACTAGCGGGAGGGTCAGATACGCAGTATTTT
TRBJ1-5	few	TRBD1	TRBV6-2/TRBV6-3	CASSYSGTGAQPQHF	TGTGCCAGCAGTTACTCGGGGACAGGGGCTCAGCCCCAGCATTTT
TRBJ1-2	.	TRBD1	TRBV5-4	CASSPGTGVNGYTF	TGTGCCAGCAGCCCAGGGACAGGGGTAAATGGCTACACCTTC
TRBJ2-1	.	.	TRBV20-1	CSAKGNEQFF	TGCAGTGCCAAGGGAAATGAGCAGTTCTTC
TRBJ1-1	.	TRBD1	TRBV7-2	CASSPRTGRTEAFF	TGTGCCAGCAGCCCGCGGACAGGGAGGACTGAAGCTTTCTTT
TRBJ2-5	.	TRBD2	TRBV5-8	CASSLGLADQETQYF	TGTGCCAGCAGCTTGGGACTAGCGGACCAAGAGACCCAGTACTTC
TRBJ1-1	.	.	TRBV30	CASQVGATEAFF	TGTGCCTCACAGGTGGGGGCCACTGAAGCTTTCTTT